This entry lists 32 T cell receptor beta chains sequenced from one sample in a study of OX40 agonist ivuxolimab in advanced cancers. Library generation was performed with the immunoSEQ multiplex PCR assay. TCRdb took this table from immuneACCESS and kept in-frame rearrangements with V and J called. Such tables lack part of the clones; where checked against another copy, unresolved V genes explain under half of the gap, and the rest is unexplained. Recorded for this sample are about 110,000 clones; approximately 90% of them occurred a single time. Together, the top ten hold roughly 1.3% of the sample. The input for sequencing was CD4+ or CD8+ T cells sorted from blood, taken in a trial of the OX40 agonist ivuxolimab. Source of these receptors: an adult with an advanced solid tumor such as melanoma, head and neck, liver or kidney cancer.

The chain is built from TRBV4-2 and TRBJ2-1; TRBD2 agrees at 11 bases. Germline V gives CDR1 LGHNA, CDR2 YNFKEQ. The CDR3 sequence is 15 residues long. The ends lost 0 bases at V and 10 bases at J; junction bases unmatched: 5. The CDR3 DNA sequence: TGTGCCAGCAGCCAAGATGGGACTAGCGGAACAGAGCAGTTCTTC. Translated: CASSQDGTSGTEQFF.

The chain combines TRBV20-1 with TRBJ2-5, with unresolved D. The CDR3 is made up of 10 amino acids. The germline gives CDR1 DFQATT, CDR2 SNEGSKA (reference sequence). V lost 3 bases to trimming and J lost 3 bases, with 2 bases between them. The CDR3 DNA sequence: TGCAGTGCTAGGGAAGAGACCCAGTACTTC. Amino acids: CSAREETQYF.

The genes are TRBV2 and TRBJ1-3, with D tentatively TRBD1 (5 bases). V was clipped by 1 base and J by 0 bases, with 7 bases between them. Germline values: CDR1 SNHLY, CDR2 FYNNEI. The CDR3 runs to 15 residues. The CDR3 is CASSEGGSSGNTIYF. The CDR3 DNA follows: TGTGCCAGCAGTGAAGGGGGGAGCTCTGGAAACACCATATATTTT.

This clone showed up just a few times. The chain uses TRBV19 and TRBJ1-2; D perhaps matches TRBD1 (5 bases). Germline CDR1 is LNHDA and CDR2 is SQIVND (reference sequence). Deletions cut 7 bases from V and 4 bases from J, with 13 bases between. The CDR3 has 13 amino acids. The CDR3 DNA sequence: TGTGCCAGTACCGATCCGGGACGCTATGGCTACACCTTC. It encodes CASTDPGRYGYTF.

This clone was seen a few times. The V call is TRBV6-6, the J call TRBJ1-2; 7 bases line up with TRBD1. J gave up 6 bases and V 2 bases, and 3 bases lay outside the gene matches. Germline V lookup: CDR1 MNHNY, CDR2 SVGAGI (reference sequence). This CDR3 spans 13 amino acids. The CDR3 is CASSYQGEHGYTF. DNA of the CDR3: TGTGCCAGCAGTTACCAGGGGGAACATGGCTACACCTTC.

This chain uses TRBV11-3 with TRBJ1-1, with TRBD1 matching over 12 bases. The germline gives CDR1 SGHNT, CDR2 YENEEA. The CDR3 runs 16 residues. V lost 4 bases, J lost 11 bases, and 14 bases stayed unmatched. CDR3 coding DNA: TGTGCCAGCAGCTCTAACCCGGGACAGGGGGCTCTAGGGGCTTTCTTT. It translates to CASSSNPGQGALGAFF.

V usage is TRBV4-2 and J usage is TRBJ2-1; 10 nucleotides line up with TRBD2. After removal of 2 bases from V and 9 bases from J, the junction contained 13 bases not matched to a gene. There are 17 residues in the CDR3. The germline V gene has CDR1 LGHNA and CDR2 YNFKEQ. CDR3 loop: CASSQPPASGSTIEQFF. CDR3 DNA sequence: TGTGCCAGCAGCCAACCCCCGGCTAGCGGGAGTACGATTGAGCAGTTCTTC.

The chain is built from TRBV28 and TRBJ1-4; a weak D match, TRBD1 (6 bases). V lost 7 bases and J 8 bases, leaving 14 bases between the germline ends. This CDR3 is 13 amino acids long. Germline CDR1 reads MDHEN; CDR2 reads SYDVKM. CDR3 coding DNA: TGTGCCAGCACCGGGAGGGACACCGAAAAACTGTTTTTT. It translates to CASTGRDTEKLFF.

The chain carries TRBV7-3 and TRBJ2-2; D gene unclear. The germline V gene has CDR1 SGHTA and CDR2 FQGTGA. The CDR3 loop spans 13 amino acids. The ends were cut back, 5 bases at V and 7 bases at J, with 11 bases in the middle. The CDR3: CASSPRSGGELFF. CDR3 DNA: TGTGCCAGCAGCCCTCGTTCCGGCGGGGAGCTGTTTTTT.

The sample holds one count of this clone. The V call is TRBV29-1, the J call TRBJ1-5; 11 bases map to TRBD1. The V gene's germline CDR1 is SQVTM and CDR2 ANQGSEA. The length of the CDR3 is 13 residues. After removal of 6 bases from V and 9 bases from J, the junction contained 7 bases not matched to a gene. For the CDR3, the DNA is TGCAGCGTGGGACAGGGGGTTGGACGGCCCCAGCATTTT. Protein: CSVGQGVGRPQHF.

The chain couples TRBV29-1 to TRBJ2-5, with 11 nucleotides matching TRBD2. J gave up 7 bases and V 3 bases, and 4 bases lay outside the gene matches. Germline lookup yields CDR1 SQVTM and CDR2 ANQGSEA. The CDR3 contains 13 residues. CDR3 protein: CSVDLAGGPTQYF. The CDR3 nucleotides are TGCAGCGTTGATCTAGCGGGAGGACCGACCCAGTACTTC.

This chain joins TRBV29-1 and TRBJ2-7; the D is unclear. Trimming took 4 bases from V and 2 from J, leaving 15 bases between them. The V gene's germline CDR1 is SQVTM and CDR2 ANQGSEA. CDR3 length: 14 amino acids. The DNA for the CDR3 is TGCAGCGTTGTCAAGGCGCTCCCTACCTACGAGCAGTACTTC. Translated: CSVVKALPTYEQYF.

V and J are TRBV5-1 and TRBJ2-5, with D possibly being TRBD1 (6 bases). V was cut by 7 bases and J by 5 bases, with 15 bases left in between. This CDR3 is 13 amino acids long. Germline CDR1 SGHRS, CDR2 YFSETQ. CDR3 coding DNA: TGCGCCAGCTCCCCTGACAGGATCGAGACCCAGTACTTC. It translates to CASSPDRIETQYF.

The CDR3 sequence is CASSTEGATNEKLFF. The CDR3 DNA follows: TGTGCCAGCAGTACGGAGGGGGCAACTAATGAAAAACTGTTTTTT. This sequence joins TRBV6-5 and TRBJ1-4; D perhaps matches TRBD1 (6 bases). Germline V gives CDR1 MNHEY, CDR2 SVGAGI. V was shortened by 5 bases and J by 0 bases, with 10 bases between the two germline ends. The CDR3 runs 15 residues.

The chain combines TRBV28 with TRBJ2-1; weak D call: TRBD2 (6 bases). Germline V CDR1 and CDR2: MDHEN, SYDVKM. The germline V and J ends were trimmed by 7 bases and 3 bases, with 19 bases remaining between them. The CDR3 consists of 16 residues. This CDR3 is CASTPPNSGNYNEQFF. The CDR3, as DNA: TGTGCCAGCACCCCTCCGAATAGCGGTAACTACAATGAGCAGTTCTTC.

The rearrangement joins TRBV28 to TRBJ2-2; D unclear. The CDR3 consists of 13 residues. Trimming took off 4 bases at V and 0 bases at J, with 3 bases between the two ends. CDR1 is MDHEN, CDR2 SYDVKM, per germline. The CDR3 DNA reads TGTGCCAGCAGTTCCCCGAACACCGGGGAGCTGTTTTTT. Amino acids: CASSSPNTGELFF. Full variable domain (missing parts from reference TRBV28 and TRBJ2-2): DVKVTQSSRYLVKRTGEKVFLECVQDMDHENMFWYRQDPGLGLRLIYFSYDVKMKEKGDIPEGYSVSREKKERFSLILESASTNQTSMYLCASSSPNTGELFFGEGSRLTVL.

V and J are TRBV4-3 and TRBJ1-3, with D hard to call. Deletions cut 0 bases from V and 0 bases from J, with 9 bases between. In germline, CDR1 is LGHNA, CDR2 YSLEER. There are 16 residues in the CDR3. The CDR3 spells CASSQDGSFSGNTIYF. Here the CDR3 DNA reads TGCGCCAGCAGCCAAGATGGGAGCTTCTCTGGAAACACCATATATTTT.

The rearrangement joins TRBV12-5 to TRBJ2-7; 9 bases are shared with TRBD2. The CDR3 has 13 amino acids. V shed 2 bases and J 7 bases; nucleotides not matched to a gene: 3. Germline loops: CDR1 LGHNT, CDR2 FRNRAP. The CDR3 region is CASGLWLAGEQYF. In DNA form, the CDR3 reads TGTGCTAGTGGTTTGTGGCTAGCGGGAGAGCAGTACTTC.

V gene TRBV10-3 combines with J gene TRBJ2-7, with 9 bases aligning to TRBD1. The germline V gene encodes CDR1 ENHRY and CDR2 SYGVKD. V lost 8 bases and J lost 6; bases outside the gene matches: 5. The CDR3 runs 12 residues. The CDR3 is CAIAGTGSEQYF. CDR3 DNA sequence: TGTGCCATCGCCGGGACAGGGTCCGAGCAGTACTTC.

This chain links TRBV30 with TRBJ2-4; unclear D gene. There are 15 residues in the CDR3. In germline, CDR1 is GTSNPN, CDR2 SVGIG (reference sequence). Trimming left V 0 bases short and J 6 bases short, with 15 bases between. The CDR3 region has the DNA TGTGCCTGGAGTGTAGGGTGGCAGACACCAAACATTCAGTACTTC. It yields the protein CAWSVGWQTPNIQYF.

The chain has TRBV29-1 and TRBJ1-2; weak D call: TRBD1 (5 bases). CDR3 length equals 14 residues. Germline CDR1 is SQVTM and CDR2 is ANQGSEA. V was clipped by 3 bases and J by 6 bases, with 17 bases between them. In nucleotides, the CDR3 is TGCAGCGTTGAGGGGACCTTTGTTCAGAATGGCTACACCTTC. Its protein product is CSVEGTFVQNGYTF.

This CDR3 reads CASARDRDYYNEQFF. CDR3 nucleotides: TGTGCCAGCGCTCGTGACAGGGACTACTACAATGAGCAGTTCTTC. This chain joins TRBV2 and TRBJ2-1; D tentatively reads TRBD1 or TRBD2 (7 bases each). The germline V gene encodes CDR1 SNHLY and CDR2 FYNNEI. This CDR3 has 15 amino acids. The V end was cut by 8 bases, the J end by 3 bases, with 17 bases between.

The chain carries TRBV27 and TRBJ2-1, with 8 bases aligning to TRBD2. Germline V gene data show CDR1 as MNHEY and CDR2 as SMNVEV (reference sequence). The CDR3 is made up of 15 amino acids. V trimming: 3 bases; J trimming: 7 bases; junction bases outside the gene matches: 8. As DNA, the CDR3 is TGTGCCAGCAGTTTCCCGGGGGGGAGGCTAAATGAGCAGTTCTTC. Its translation: CASSFPGGRLNEQFF.

J is TRBJ1-1 and V is TRBV9; D remains ambiguous. The CDR3 extends over 13 amino acids. V lost 0 bases, J lost 0 bases, and 3 bases lay in between. Germline CDR1 and CDR2: SGDLS and YYNGEE. In nucleotides, the CDR3 is TGTGCCAGCAGCGTAGAAGTGAACACTGAAGCTTTCTTT. Amino acid sequence: CASSVEVNTEAFF.

V and J are TRBV11-2 and TRBJ2-1; 8 positions agree with TRBD2. This CDR3 is 17 amino acids long. Trimming removed 5 bases from V and 4 bases from J; junction bases left unmatched: 13. The germline V gene encodes CDR1 SGHAT and CDR2 FQNNGV. CDR3 DNA sequence: TGTGCCAGCAGCCCCCGACCTCGAAGCGGGGGTTACAATGAGCAGTTCTTC. Translation gives CASSPRPRSGGYNEQFF. The variable domain in full, with the rest retrieved from reference TRBV11-2 and TRBJ2-1, is EAGVAQSPRYKIIEKRQSVAFWCNPISGHATLYWYQQILGQGPKLLIQFQNNGVVDDSQLPKDRFSAERLKGVDSTLKIQPAKLEDSAVYLCASSPRPRSGGYNEQFFGPGTRLTVL.

The chain uses TRBV19 and TRBJ1-1; 9 bases map to TRBD1. V lost 5 bases, J lost 7 bases, and 8 bases stayed unmatched. This CDR3 has 14 amino acids. CDR1 and CDR2 (germline): LNHDA, SQIVND (reference sequence). The CDR3: CASSAGTGIGEAFF. In DNA form, the CDR3 reads TGTGCCAGTAGTGCCGGGACAGGGATCGGTGAAGCTTTCTTT.

The chain joins TRBV28 to TRBJ1-1, with 7 bases that match TRBD1. This CDR3 spans 18 amino acids. Germline V gene sequence: CDR1 MDHEN, CDR2 SYDVKM. V dropped 5 bases and J dropped 0; count of bases not matched to a gene: 15. CDR3 in amino acids: CASSDADRISTMNTEAFF. The CDR3 nucleotides are TGTGCCAGCAGTGACGCGGACAGGATCTCCACCATGAACACTGAAGCTTTCTTT.

This clone was counted a few times. The genes are TRBV9 and TRBJ1-2; possibly TRBD1 for D (5 bases). Trimming pared 3 bases from V and 2 bases from J, leaving 14 bases between. This CDR3 contains 15 residues. In germline, CDR1 is SGDLS, CDR2 YYNGEE. CDR3 in amino acids: CASSAMSRDNYGYTF. The CDR3 coding sequence is TGTGCCAGCAGCGCGATGTCCCGGGACAACTATGGCTACACCTTC.

The J gene is TRBJ2-7, the V gene TRBV6-5, with 7 bases identical to TRBD2. Germline CDR1 is MNHEY and CDR2 is SVGAGI. CDR3 length: 13 residues. V shed 5 bases, J shed 2 bases, and the junction held 3 bases outside the gene matches. This CDR3 reads CASSPGTTYEQYF. CDR3 in DNA: TGTGCCAGCAGTCCCGGGACTACCTACGAGCAGTACTTC.

This clone was observed once. The chain carries TRBV7-9 and TRBJ2-1; 12 positions match TRBD2. J lost 8 bases, V lost 2 bases, and 10 bases had no gene match. Looked up from germline, CDR1 is SEHNR and CDR2 is FQNEAQ (reference sequence). The CDR3 totals 17 residues. The CDR3, as DNA: TGTGCCAGCAGCTTAAGGGGCACTAGCGGGAGGTACTATGAGCAGTTCTTC. Translation gives CASSLRGTSGRYYEQFF. The full variable domain, in which reference TRBV7-9 and TRBJ2-1 provide the parts outside the CDR3, is DTGVSQNPRHKITKRGQNVTFRCDPISEHNRLYWYRQTLGQGPEFLTYFQNEAQLEKSRLLSDRFSAERPKGSFSTLEIQRTEQGDSAMYLCASSLRGTSGRYYEQFFGPGTRLTVL.

J is TRBJ1-2 and V is TRBV28; D unresolved. The CDR3 has 14 amino acids. Germline CDR1 and CDR2: MDHEN and SYDVKM. The V and J ends lost 6 bases and 2 bases respectively, with 13 bases between them. The CDR3 DNA sequence: TGTGCCAGCAGCCCCCAAGGAGGGAACTATGGCTACACCTTC. Amino acid sequence: CASSPQGGNYGYTF.

The chain combines TRBV19 with TRBJ2-1; D is tentatively TRBD1 or TRBD2 (5 bases each). In germline, CDR1 is LNHDA, CDR2 SQIVND (reference sequence). The CDR3 consists of 14 residues. V lost 8 bases and J lost 4, with 15 bases in between. DNA for the CDR3: TGTGCCAGTGGGTTCCGGGACCGATACAATGAGCAGTTCTTC. Protein sequence: CASGFRDRYNEQFF. Supplemented by reference TRBV19 and TRBJ2-1, the full variable domain reads DGGITQSPKYLFRKEGQNVTLSCEQNLNHDAMYWYRQDPGQGLRLIYYSQIVNDFQKGDIAEGYSVSREKKESFPLTVTSAQKNPTAFYLCASGFRDRYNEQFFGPGTRLTVL.